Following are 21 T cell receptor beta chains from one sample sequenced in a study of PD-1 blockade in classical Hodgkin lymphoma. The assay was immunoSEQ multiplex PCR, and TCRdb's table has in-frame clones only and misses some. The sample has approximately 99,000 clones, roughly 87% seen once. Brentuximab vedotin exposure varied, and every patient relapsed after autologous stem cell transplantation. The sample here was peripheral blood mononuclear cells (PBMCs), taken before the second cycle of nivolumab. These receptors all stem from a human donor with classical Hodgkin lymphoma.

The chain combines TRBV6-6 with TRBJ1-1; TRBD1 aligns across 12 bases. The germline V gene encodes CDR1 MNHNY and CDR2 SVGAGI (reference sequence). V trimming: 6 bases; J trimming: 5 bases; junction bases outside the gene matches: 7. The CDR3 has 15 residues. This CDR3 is CASSWDRGRRTEAFF. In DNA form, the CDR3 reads TGTGCCAGCAGCTGGGACAGGGGGCGGAGGACTGAAGCTTTCTTT.

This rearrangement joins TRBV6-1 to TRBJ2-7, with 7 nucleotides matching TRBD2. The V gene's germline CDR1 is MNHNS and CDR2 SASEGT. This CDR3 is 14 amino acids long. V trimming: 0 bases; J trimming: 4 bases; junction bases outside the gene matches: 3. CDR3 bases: TGTGCCAGCAGTGAAGCGTGGGAGGGGTACGAGCAGTACTTC. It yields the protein CASSEAWEGYEQYF.

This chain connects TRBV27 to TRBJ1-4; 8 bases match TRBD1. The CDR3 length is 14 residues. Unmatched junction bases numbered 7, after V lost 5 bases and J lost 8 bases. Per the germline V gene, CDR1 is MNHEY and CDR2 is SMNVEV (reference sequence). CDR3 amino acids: CASSQQGASEKLFF. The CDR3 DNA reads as TGTGCCAGCAGTCAGCAGGGGGCAAGCGAAAAACTGTTTTTT.

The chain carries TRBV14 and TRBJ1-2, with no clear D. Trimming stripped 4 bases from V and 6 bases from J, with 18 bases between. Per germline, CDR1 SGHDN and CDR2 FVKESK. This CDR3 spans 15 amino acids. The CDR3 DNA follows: TGTGCCAGCAGCCCCCTAAACGGGAAAAGGGATGGCTACACCTTC. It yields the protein CASSPLNGKRDGYTF. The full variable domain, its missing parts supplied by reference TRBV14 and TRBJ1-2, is EAGVTQFPSHSVIEKGQTVTLRCDPISGHDNLYWYRRVMGKEIKFLLHFVKESKQDESGMPNNRFLAERTGGTYSTLKVQPAELEDSGVYFCASSPLNGKRDGYTFGSGTRLTVV.

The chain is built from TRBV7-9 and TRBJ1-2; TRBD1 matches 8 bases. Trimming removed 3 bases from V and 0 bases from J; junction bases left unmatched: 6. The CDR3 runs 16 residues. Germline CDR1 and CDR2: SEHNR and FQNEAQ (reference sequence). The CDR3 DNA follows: TGTGCCAGCAGCTTGGGACAGGAAACTTCTAACTATGGCTACACCTTC. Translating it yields CASSLGQETSNYGYTF. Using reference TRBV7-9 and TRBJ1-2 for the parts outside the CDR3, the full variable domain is DTGVSQNPRHKITKRGQNVTFRCDPISEHNRLYWYRQTLGQGPEFLTYFQNEAQLEKSRLLSDRFSAERPKGSFSTLEIQRTEQGDSAMYLCASSLGQETSNYGYTFGSGTRLTVV.

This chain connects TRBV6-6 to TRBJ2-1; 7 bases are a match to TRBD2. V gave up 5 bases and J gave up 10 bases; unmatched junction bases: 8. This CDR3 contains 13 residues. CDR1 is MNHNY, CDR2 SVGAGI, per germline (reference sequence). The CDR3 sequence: CASSGTKRGEQFF. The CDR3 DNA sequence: TGTGCCAGCAGTGGGACTAAACGGGGCGAGCAGTTCTTC.

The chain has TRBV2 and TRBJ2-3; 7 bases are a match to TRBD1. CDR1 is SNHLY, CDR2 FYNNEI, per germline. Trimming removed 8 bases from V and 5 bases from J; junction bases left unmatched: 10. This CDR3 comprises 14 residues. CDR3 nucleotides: TGTGCCAGCTCTAAACAGGGGCTAGGAGATACGCAGTATTTT. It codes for CASSKQGLGDTQYF.

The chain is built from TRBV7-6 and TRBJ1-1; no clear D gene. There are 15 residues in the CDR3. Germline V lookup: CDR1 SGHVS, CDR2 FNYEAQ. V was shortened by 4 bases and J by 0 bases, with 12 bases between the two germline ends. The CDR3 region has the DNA TGTGCCAGCAGCTCCGAGGCAGTAATGAACACTGAAGCTTTCTTT. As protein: CASSSEAVMNTEAFF.

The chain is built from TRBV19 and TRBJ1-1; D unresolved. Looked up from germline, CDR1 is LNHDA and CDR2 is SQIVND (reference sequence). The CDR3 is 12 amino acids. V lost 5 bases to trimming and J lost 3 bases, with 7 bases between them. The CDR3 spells CASSALDTEAFF. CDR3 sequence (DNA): TGTGCCAGTAGTGCACTAGACACTGAAGCTTTCTTT.

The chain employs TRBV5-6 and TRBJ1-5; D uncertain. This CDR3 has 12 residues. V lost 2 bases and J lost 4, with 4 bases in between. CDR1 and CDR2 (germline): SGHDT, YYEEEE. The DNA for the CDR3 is TGTGCCAGCAGCTTTCTAAATCAGCCCCAGCATTTT. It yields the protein CASSFLNQPQHF.

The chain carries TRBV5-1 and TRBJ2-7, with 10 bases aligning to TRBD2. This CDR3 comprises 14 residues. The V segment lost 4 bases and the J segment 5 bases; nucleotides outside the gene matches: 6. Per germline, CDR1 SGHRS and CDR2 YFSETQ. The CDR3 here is CASSPSGSENEQYF. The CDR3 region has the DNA TGCGCCAGCAGCCCTAGCGGGAGCGAGAACGAGCAGTACTTC. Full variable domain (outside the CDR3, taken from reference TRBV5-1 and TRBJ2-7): KAGVTQTPRYLIKTRGQQVTLSCSPISGHRSVSWYQQTPGQGLQFLFEYFSETQRNKGNFPGRFSGRQFSNSRSEMNVSTLELGDSALYLCASSPSGSENEQYFGPGTRLTVT.

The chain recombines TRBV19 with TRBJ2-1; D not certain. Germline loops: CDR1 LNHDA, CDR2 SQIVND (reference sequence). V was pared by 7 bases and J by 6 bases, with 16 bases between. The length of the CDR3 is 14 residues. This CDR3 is CASTASGESNEQFF. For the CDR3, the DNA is TGTGCCAGTACCGCATCCGGTGAGAGCAATGAGCAGTTCTTC. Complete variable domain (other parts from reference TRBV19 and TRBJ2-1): DGGITQSPKYLFRKEGQNVTLSCEQNLNHDAMYWYRQDPGQGLRLIYYSQIVNDFQKGDIAEGYSVSREKKESFPLTVTSAQKNPTAFYLCASTASGESNEQFFGPGTRLTVL.

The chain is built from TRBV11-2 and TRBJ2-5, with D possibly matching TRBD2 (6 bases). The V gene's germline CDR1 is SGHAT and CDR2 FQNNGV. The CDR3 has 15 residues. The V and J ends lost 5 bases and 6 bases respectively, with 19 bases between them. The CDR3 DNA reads TGTGCCAGCAGCCCCCCGGGTGCCGGGAGTCAGACCCAGTACTTC. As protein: CASSPPGAGSQTQYF.

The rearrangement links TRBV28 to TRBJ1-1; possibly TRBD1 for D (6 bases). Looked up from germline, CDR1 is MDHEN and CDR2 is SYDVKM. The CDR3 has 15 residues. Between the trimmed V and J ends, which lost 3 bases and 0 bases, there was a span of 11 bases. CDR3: CASSLSGVMNTEAFF. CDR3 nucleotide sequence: TGTGCCAGCAGTTTGTCAGGGGTAATGAACACTGAAGCTTTCTTT.

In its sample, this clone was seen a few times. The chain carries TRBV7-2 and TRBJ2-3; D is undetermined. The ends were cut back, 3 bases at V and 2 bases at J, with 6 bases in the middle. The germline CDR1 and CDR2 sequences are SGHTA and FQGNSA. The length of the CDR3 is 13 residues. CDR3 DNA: TGTGCCAGCAGCTTCACCCCCACAGATACGCAGTATTTT. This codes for CASSFTPTDTQYF.

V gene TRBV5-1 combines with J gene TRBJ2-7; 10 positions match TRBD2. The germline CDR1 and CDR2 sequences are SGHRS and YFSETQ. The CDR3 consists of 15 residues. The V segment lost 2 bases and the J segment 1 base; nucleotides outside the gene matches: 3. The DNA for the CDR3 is TGCGCCAGCAGCTTTCTAGCGGGAGAATCCTACGAGCAGTACTTC. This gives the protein CASSFLAGESYEQYF. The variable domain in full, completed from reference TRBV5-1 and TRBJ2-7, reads KAGVTQTPRYLIKTRGQQVTLSCSPISGHRSVSWYQQTPGQGLQFLFEYFSETQRNKGNFPGRFSGRQFSNSRSEMNVSTLELGDSALYLCASSFLAGESYEQYFGPGTRLTVT.

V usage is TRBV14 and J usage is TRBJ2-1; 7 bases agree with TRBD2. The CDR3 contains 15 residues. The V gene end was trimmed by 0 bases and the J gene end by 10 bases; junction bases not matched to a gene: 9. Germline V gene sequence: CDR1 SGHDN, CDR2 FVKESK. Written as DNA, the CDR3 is TGTGCCAGCAGCCAAGATCGGGGCGGGAGAGGGGAGCAGTTCTTC. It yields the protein CASSQDRGGRGEQFF.

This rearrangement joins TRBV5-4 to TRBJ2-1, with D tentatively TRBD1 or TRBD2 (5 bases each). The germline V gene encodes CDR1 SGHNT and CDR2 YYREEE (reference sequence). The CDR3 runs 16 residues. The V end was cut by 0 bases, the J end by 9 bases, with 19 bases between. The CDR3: CASSLAGAGPYGEQFF. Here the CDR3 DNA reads TGTGCCAGCAGCTTGGCCGGGGCAGGCCCCTACGGTGAGCAGTTCTTC.

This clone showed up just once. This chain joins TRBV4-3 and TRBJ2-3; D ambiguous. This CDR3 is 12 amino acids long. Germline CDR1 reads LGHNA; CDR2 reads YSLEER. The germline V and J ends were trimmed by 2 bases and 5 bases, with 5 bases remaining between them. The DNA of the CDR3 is TGCGCCAGCAGCCAAACTGGAGATACGCAGTATTTT. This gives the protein CASSQTGDTQYF.

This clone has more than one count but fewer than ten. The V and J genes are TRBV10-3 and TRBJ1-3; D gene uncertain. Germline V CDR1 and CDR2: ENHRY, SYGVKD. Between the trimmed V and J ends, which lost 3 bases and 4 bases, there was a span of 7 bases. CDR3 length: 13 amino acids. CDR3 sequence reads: CAISDPGGNTIYF. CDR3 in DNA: TGTGCCATCAGTGATCCGGGAGGAAACACCATATATTTT.

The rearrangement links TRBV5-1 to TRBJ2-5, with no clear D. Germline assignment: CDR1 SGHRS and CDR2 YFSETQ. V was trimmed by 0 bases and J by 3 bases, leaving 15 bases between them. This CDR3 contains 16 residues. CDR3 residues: CASSLGVRPEKETQYF. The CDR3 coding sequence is TGCGCCAGCAGCTTGGGAGTTAGACCAGAAAAAGAGACCCAGTACTTC. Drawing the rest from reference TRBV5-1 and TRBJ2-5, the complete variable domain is KAGVTQTPRYLIKTRGQQVTLSCSPISGHRSVSWYQQTPGQGLQFLFEYFSETQRNKGNFPGRFSGRQFSNSRSEMNVSTLELGDSALYLCASSLGVRPEKETQYFGPGTRLLVL.